The clone carrying this TCR beta chain showed up just a few times. Antigen: not known. The primer mix had 60 Vbeta and 13 Jbeta primers. Method: immunoSEQ multiplex PCR; TCRdb's copy keeps in-frame clones and lacks some. The sample lists fewer than 250,000 clones, around 83% seen once, with less than 2% in the top ten. The data were obtained in a study of cytomegalovirus exposure and HLA in healthy donors. Study as a whole: HLA-typed donors were the source of about 85 million unique TCRs, which an early data release held. The Caucasian-associated ancestry cluster held roughly 78% of 350 to 450 genotyped donors. Overall study results and limits: Upon later analysis, HLA-associated TCR beta chains proved more clonally expanded than other, equally common chains. TCR beta chain V- and J-gene trimming was linked, in a later analysis, to a missense variant in DCLRE1C.

Sequencing was done on a sample of PBMCs. This TCR derives from a man in his forties in good health and CMV-seropositive.

CDR3 region: CASSWGTGAYEQYF. As DNA, the CDR3 is TGTGCCAGCAGCTGGGGGACAGGGGCCTACGAGCAGTACTTC. The chain couples TRBV5-4 to TRBJ2-7, with 10 bases identical to TRBD1. CDR1 and CDR2 from the germline V gene are SGHNT and YYREEE (reference sequence). V gave up 3 bases and J gave up 2 bases; unmatched junction bases: 2. The CDR3 extends over 14 amino acids.